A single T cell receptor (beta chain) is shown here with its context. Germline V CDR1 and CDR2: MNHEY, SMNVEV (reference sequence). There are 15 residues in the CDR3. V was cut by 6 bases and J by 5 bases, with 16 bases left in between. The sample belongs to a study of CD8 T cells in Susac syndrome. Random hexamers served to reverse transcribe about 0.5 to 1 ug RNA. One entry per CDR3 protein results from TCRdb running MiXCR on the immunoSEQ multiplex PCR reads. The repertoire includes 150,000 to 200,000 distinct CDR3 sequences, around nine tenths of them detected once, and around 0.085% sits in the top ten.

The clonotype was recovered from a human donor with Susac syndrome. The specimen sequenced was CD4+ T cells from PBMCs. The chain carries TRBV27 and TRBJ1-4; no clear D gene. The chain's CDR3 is CASRPTVLLNEKLFF. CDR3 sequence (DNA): TGTGCCAGCAGGCCTACAGTTCTCCTCAATGAAAAACTGTTTTTT.